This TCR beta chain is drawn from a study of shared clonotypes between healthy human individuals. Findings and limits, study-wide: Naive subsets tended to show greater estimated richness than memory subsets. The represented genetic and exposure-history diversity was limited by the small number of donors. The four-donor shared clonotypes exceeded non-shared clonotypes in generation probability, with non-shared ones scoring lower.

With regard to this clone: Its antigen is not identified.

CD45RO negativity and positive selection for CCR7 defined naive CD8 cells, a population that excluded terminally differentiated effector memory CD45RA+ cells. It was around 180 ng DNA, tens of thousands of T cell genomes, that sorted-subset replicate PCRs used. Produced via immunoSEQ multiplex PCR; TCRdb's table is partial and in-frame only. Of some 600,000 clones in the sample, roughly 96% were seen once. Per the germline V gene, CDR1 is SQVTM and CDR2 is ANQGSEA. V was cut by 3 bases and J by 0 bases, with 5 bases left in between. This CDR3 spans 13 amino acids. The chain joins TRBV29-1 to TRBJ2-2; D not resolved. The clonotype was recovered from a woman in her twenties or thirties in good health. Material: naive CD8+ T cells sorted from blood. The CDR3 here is CSVDMPNTGELFF. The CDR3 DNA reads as TGCAGCGTTGATATGCCGAACACCGGGGAGCTGTTTTTT.